This T cell receptor beta chain was recorded in a study of blood T cells in healthy people across ages. CDR3 length: 16 residues. The germline V gene encodes CDR1 ENHRY and CDR2 SYGVKD. Trimming took 5 bases from V and 1 from J, leaving 17 bases between them. A J-beta primer mix and a sample-barcoded 5' primer were used in a second PCR of roughly 7 to 12 cycles. MiXCR, run by TCRdb on the 5' RACE reads, gives a single entry per CDR3 protein. The table records almost 1 million distinct CDR3 sequences, 51% of them present only once. This clonotype was counted between two and nine times. Peripheral blood was drawn, ten milliliters per donor.

The gene calls are TRBV10-3 and TRBJ2-5, with D perhaps matching TRBD1 (6 bases). Sequencing was done on a sample of blood. The sequence derives from a woman aged 60-75 years in good health. As DNA, the CDR3 is TGTGCCATCAGTAAACAAGCAGGGGATTTCCAAGAGACCCAGTACTTC. As protein: CAISKQAGDFQETQYF.